This T cell receptor beta chain was identified during a study of OX40 agonist ivuxolimab in advanced cancers. About the full investigation: The costimulatory receptor OX40 (CD134) was targeted by ivuxolimab, a fully human IgG2 agonistic monoclonal antibody. Intravenous ivuxolimab was administered to patients every 2 weeks at six dose levels: 0.01, 0.1, 0.3, 1.5, 3 and 10 mg/kg. Among the 52 dose-escalation patients, around 19 had hepatocellular carcinoma, approximately 15 melanoma, 9 renal cell carcinoma and 9 head and neck cancer. The dose-escalation cohort was roughly 83% male with a mean age of around 62 years, ranging from roughly 23 to 90. Prior anti-PD-1, anti-PD-L1 or anti-CTLA-4 therapy was permitted, and checkpoint inhibitors had been received by about 36% of dose-escalation patients. Partial responses were achieved by three dose-escalation patients, of whom one had hepatocellular carcinoma and two had cutaneous melanoma. The purpose of peripheral TCRbeta sequencing was to test whether ivuxolimab changed TCR sequence diversity and led to clonal T-cell expansion. The paper reports the monotherapy dose-escalation portion (N of about 50 patients) of the phase I ivuxolimab trial. Broad study findings and their caveats: In the 0.1-3.0 mg/kg groups, partial responders had among the lowest normalized peripheral clonal expansion, particularly in CD8+ T cells. The antigen specificity of the peripheral T cells that underwent clonal expansion was not determined. Low levels of normalized T-cell clonal expansion were also shown by some nonresponding patients. After ivuxolimab, CD8+ T cells had more expanded clones than CD4+ T cells on average. Clonal expansion of both CD4+ and CD8+ blood T cells was observed from baseline to week 6 at doses 0.1 to 3.0 mg/kg.

Patients with autoimmune disease history or receiving systemic immunosuppression were excluded from the trial. Peripheral blood for TCR sequencing was collected from all dose cohorts at baseline, on cycle 4 day 1, and on cycle 7 day 1. The samples were taken from a phase I, first-in-human, multicenter, open-label dose-escalation trial of ivuxolimab. Adults with locally advanced or metastatic melanoma, renal cell carcinoma, hepatocellular carcinoma or head and neck squamous cell carcinoma were enrolled in the trial. Before TCR sequencing, CD4+ and CD8+ T cells were separately sorted from peripheral blood. From the cysteine up to the phenylalanine, the CDR3 has a length of 13 residues. The DNA shown is the 39-base CDR3, in frame from base 1. Cut back by 7 bases and 2 bases, the V and J ends lie 11 bases apart. The germline V gene encodes CDR1 SEHNR and CDR2 FQNEAQ (reference sequence). Genomic DNA was isolated from the sorted cells so that the TCRbeta CDR3 region could be sequenced. The immunoSEQ Assay was used to sequence the TCRbeta CDR3 regions. TCRdb stores this immuneACCESS table with in-frame sequences only. Part of the clones is absent; in the studies checked, under half of the shortfall reflects unresolved V genes, and no reason is known for the rest. For this sample the table gives tens of thousands of clones, of which about 92% were detected only once. In total, the top ten clones hold approximately 0.62% of the sample.

Points on this clone: No cognate antigen has been identified for it. The input lacks base qualities; no much larger clone sits a single base away.

This specimen was CD4+ or CD8+ T cells sorted from blood, taken in a trial of the OX40 agonist ivuxolimab. The TCR was taken from an adult with an advanced solid tumor such as melanoma, head and neck, liver or kidney cancer. The chain employs TRBV7-9 and TRBJ2-5, and the D gene may be TRBD2, 6 bases matching. The nucleotide sequence reads TGTGCCAGCAAAATCAGCGGGCAAGAGACCCAGTACTTC. Translated, this is CASKISGQETQYF.